A single sample gave rise to the 19 T cell receptor beta chains below, sequenced in a study of T cells in Graves' hyperthyroidism and ophthalmopathy. The TCR beta CDR3 regions underwent amplification using RNA transcripts as the source. The TCR CDR3 was amplified in a first-round RT-PCR using the HTBI primer set. TCRdb reanalysed the multiplex PCR reads using MiXCR and keeps one entry per CDR3 protein. The table shows approximately 610,000 distinct CDR3 sequences, with 14% to 15% occurring only once. The specimen was blood. The receptors shown here come from a woman aged 40 to 49 with Graves' ophthalmopathy.

The V and J genes are TRBV27 and TRBJ2-7; weak D call: TRBD2 (5 bases). The ends were cut back, 8 bases at V and 7 bases at J, with 18 bases in the middle. Germline V gene sequence: CDR1 MNHEY, CDR2 SMNVEV (reference sequence). There are 13 residues in the CDR3. The CDR3 DNA follows: TGTGCCAGCCGTCGTCGGGGAGCGCGGGAGCAGTACTTC. Residues: CASRRRGAREQYF.

This clonotype was observed many times. The chain uses TRBV6-2 or TRBV6-3 and TRBJ2-5; D is unclear. Between the trimmed V and J ends, which lost 0 bases and 0 bases, there was a span of 8 bases. Germline CDR1 and CDR2: MNHEY and SVGEGT. This CDR3 comprises 15 residues. The CDR3 region has the DNA TGTGCCAGCAGTTACTCGGAAGGGTACCAAGAGACCCAGTACTTC. Its translation: CASSYSEGYQETQYF.

This clonotype was detected only a few times. The chain joins TRBV10-3 to TRBJ2-2; D remains ambiguous. Looked up from germline, CDR1 is ENHRY and CDR2 is SYGVKD. This CDR3 is built from 16 residues. V gave up 0 bases and J gave up 4 bases, with 12 bases separating them. The CDR3 DNA is TGTGCCATCAGTGAGTCGAGACCGGCCTCCACCGGGGAGCTGTTTTTT. The encoded protein is CAISESRPASTGELFF.

This clonotype was observed many times. The rearrangement joins TRBV7-2 to TRBJ2-7, with D possibly being TRBD2 (5 bases). The germline V gene has CDR1 SGHTA and CDR2 FQGNSA. The ends were cut back, 6 bases at V and 1 base at J, with 10 bases in the middle. CDR3 size: 13 residues. In DNA form, the CDR3 reads TGTGCCAGCAGGGGGAGCGGATCCTACGAGCAGTACTTC. Translation gives CASRGSGSYEQYF.

This clonotype came up many times. The V call is TRBV28, the J call TRBJ2-2; maybe TRBD2 (7 bases). CDR1 is MDHEN, CDR2 SYDVKM, per germline. This CDR3 is 14 amino acids long. V was trimmed by 8 bases and J by 2 bases, leaving 12 bases between them. Here the CDR3 DNA reads TGTGCCAGCGGGGGGGCAGTAAACACCGGGGAGCTGTTTTTT. Encoded protein: CASGGAVNTGELFF.

This clonotype was counted many times. The chain is built from TRBV12-3 or TRBV12-4 and TRBJ2-7; TRBD2 agrees at 11 bases. Unmatched junction bases numbered 8, after V lost 6 bases and J lost 7 bases. The CDR3 is made up of 14 amino acids. The CDR3 nucleotides read TGTGCCAGCAGCCCTCGGACTAGCGGGCAGGAGCAGTACTTC. It translates to CASSPRTSGQEQYF.

To note about this clonotype: The junction does not match germline at one end; this may be a read error. The genes are TRBV6-1 and TRBJ2-7, with TRBD1 matching 8 bases. Per the germline V gene, CDR1 is MNHNS and CDR2 is SASEGT. CDR3 size: 14 residues. The CDR3: CTSSRDRGPYEQYF. The CDR3 DNA is TGTACCAGCAGCCGCGACAGGGGCCCCTACGAGCAGTACTTC.

The chain carries TRBV5-1 and TRBJ2-4; possible D gene TRBD2, 5 bases. The germline V and J ends were trimmed by 6 bases and 3 bases, with 16 bases remaining between them. Germline V gene data show CDR1 as SGHRS and CDR2 as YFSETQ. This CDR3 comprises 15 residues. The CDR3 sequence is CASNRPGFYKNIQYF. CDR3 sequence (DNA): TGCGCCAGCAATCGCCCGGGGTTCTACAAAAACATTCAGTACTTC.

This chain connects TRBV20-1 to TRBJ1-1; D is ambiguous. Deletions cut 0 bases from V and 8 bases from J, with 10 bases between. The CDR3 runs 12 residues. The V gene's germline CDR1 is DFQATT and CDR2 SNEGSKA (reference sequence). As DNA, the CDR3 is TGCAGTGCTAGAGATTCCCGGGCAGAAGCTTTCTTT. Encoded protein: CSARDSRAEAFF.

This clonotype has ten or more counts. J is TRBJ2-7 and V is TRBV6-1; TRBD1 agrees at 8 bases. Germline CDR1 MNHNS, CDR2 SASEGT. The CDR3 totals 13 residues. The J segment lost 2 bases and the V segment lost 7 bases, leaving 4 bases of the junction unmatched. The CDR3 DNA sequence: TGTGCCAGCAATGGACAGGGAACCTACGAGCAGTACTTC. Amino acid sequence: CASNGQGTYEQYF.

This clonotype was recorded a few times. The J gene is TRBJ1-2, the V gene TRBV27; TRBD1 is a possible D gene (5 bases). This CDR3 region has 13 residues. CDR1 is MNHEY, CDR2 SMNVEV, per germline (reference sequence). V dropped 6 bases and J dropped 7 bases, with 15 bases sitting between them. CDR3 sequence: CASSGPGTGGYTF. CDR3 DNA: TGTGCCAGCAGCGGTCCAGGGACCGGTGGCTACACCTTC.

The chain links TRBV7-9 to TRBJ1-1; D is possibly TRBD1 (6 bases). Germline-derived CDR1 and CDR2 are SEHNR and FQNEAQ (reference sequence). CDR3 length: 13 amino acids. V was clipped by 6 bases and J by 4 bases, with 12 bases between them. The CDR3 region has the DNA TGTGCCAGCAGGGAGGGGGGGAGCACTGAAGCTTTCTTT. Its translation is CASREGGSTEAFF.

At least ten counts were recorded for this clonotype. A much more abundant neighbour one base away suggests this may be a read error. V is TRBV6-1 and J is TRBJ1-5; a weak D match, TRBD1 (5 bases). The CDR3 has 14 residues. With 5 bases removed from V and 4 bases from J, the gap between germline ends came to 12 bases. Germline lookup yields CDR1 MNHNS and CDR2 SASEGT. In DNA, the CDR3 is TGTGCCAGCAGTCGTAATGGGGGAAATCAGCCCCAGCATTTT. Translation: CASSRNGGNQPQHF.

Many counts were recorded for this clonotype. The V gene is TRBV19, the J gene TRBJ2-7, with D perhaps matching TRBD2 (5 bases). Trimming took 6 bases from V and 2 from J, leaving 14 bases between them. The germline CDR1 and CDR2 sequences are LNHDA and SQIVND (reference sequence). The CDR3 sequence is 14 residues long. CDR3 nucleotide sequence: TGTGCCAGTAGCTCCCCGGACTTGGCCTACGAGCAGTACTTC. Translation: CASSSPDLAYEQYF.

This chain links TRBV28 with TRBJ2-7; possibly TRBD1 or TRBD2 for D (5 bases each). Germline-derived CDR1 and CDR2 are MDHEN and SYDVKM. V was clipped by 5 bases and J by 2 bases, with 19 bases between them. The length of the CDR3 is 16 residues. CDR3 in DNA: TGTGCCAGCAGTCCGCCGTTCCGGGGCCTTGCCTACGAGCAGTACTTC. Protein: CASSPPFRGLAYEQYF. Full variable domain (outside the CDR3, taken from reference TRBV28 and TRBJ2-7): DVKVTQSSRYLVKRTGEKVFLECVQDMDHENMFWYRQDPGLGLRLIYFSYDVKMKEKGDIPEGYSVSREKKERFSLILESASTNQTSMYLCASSPPFRGLAYEQYFGPGTRLTVT.

This clonotype showed up many times. V and J are TRBV19 and TRBJ1-2; no clear D. The germline V gene has CDR1 LNHDA and CDR2 SQIVND (reference sequence). The length of the CDR3 is 14 residues. Deletions cut 2 bases from V and 0 bases from J, with 7 bases between. The CDR3 sequence: CASSIKGANYGYTF. CDR3 nucleotide sequence: TGTGCCAGTAGTATAAAGGGAGCTAACTATGGCTACACCTTC.

The chain is built from TRBV30 and TRBJ2-7; no definite D call. Germline values: CDR1 GTSNPN, CDR2 SVGIG (reference sequence). This CDR3 has 14 residues. Trimming took off 0 bases at V and 0 bases at J, with 9 bases between the two ends. CDR3 region: CAWSVSSRSYEQYF. CDR3 DNA: TGTGCCTGGAGTGTCAGTTCGCGCTCCTACGAGCAGTACTTC.

V and J are TRBV6-5 and TRBJ2-7; 7 bases align to TRBD1. The CDR3 length is 16 residues. The ends lost 2 bases at V and 3 bases at J; junction bases unmatched: 10. The germline CDR1 and CDR2 sequences are MNHEY and SVGAGI. The chain's CDR3 is CASSYGAGGTGYEQYF. CDR3 nucleotide sequence: TGTGCCAGCAGTTACGGGGCAGGGGGTACTGGCTACGAGCAGTACTTC.

This clonotype has at least ten counts. DNA of the CDR3: TGTGCCAGCAGCCCATTAAAGACAGGGGGCCTAACTGAAGCTTTCTTT. Translation: CASSPLKTGGLTEAFF. The chain combines TRBV4-2 with TRBJ1-1; 10 nucleotides line up with TRBD1. The CDR3 sequence is 16 residues long. J was trimmed by 5 bases and V by 4 bases; bases with no gene match: 10. The germline gives CDR1 LGHNA, CDR2 YNFKEQ.